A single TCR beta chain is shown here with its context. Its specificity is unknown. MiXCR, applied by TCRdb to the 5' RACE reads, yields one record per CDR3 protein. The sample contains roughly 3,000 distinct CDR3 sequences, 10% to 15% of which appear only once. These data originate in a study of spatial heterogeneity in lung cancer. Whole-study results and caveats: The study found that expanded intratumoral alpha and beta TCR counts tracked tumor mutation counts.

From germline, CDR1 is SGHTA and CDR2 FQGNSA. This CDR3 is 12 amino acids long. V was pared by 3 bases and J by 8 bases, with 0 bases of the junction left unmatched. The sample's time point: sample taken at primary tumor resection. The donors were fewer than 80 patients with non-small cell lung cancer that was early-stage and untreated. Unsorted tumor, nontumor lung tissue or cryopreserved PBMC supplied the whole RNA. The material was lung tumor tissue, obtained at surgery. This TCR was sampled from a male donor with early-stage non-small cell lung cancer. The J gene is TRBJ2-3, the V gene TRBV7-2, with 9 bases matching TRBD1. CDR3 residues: CASSLDRGTQYF. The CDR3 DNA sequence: TGTGCCAGCAGCTTGGACAGGGGTACGCAGTATTTT.